There are a few counts of the clone carrying this T cell receptor beta chain. Each CDR3 protein is one row after TCRdb ran MiXCR on the RT-PCR reads. This sample yields 800,000 to 1,000,000 distinct CDR3 sequences, of which roughly 18% are seen a single time; under 6.5% belongs to the top ten. The data derive from a study of patients and donors after allogeneic stem cell transplantation. The sequenced sample consisted of blood, either unsorted or a sorted T cell fraction (not recorded which). The sequence came from a human donor who was either an allogeneic HSCT recipient or a stem cell or donor lymphocyte infusion donor (not recorded which). It is not recorded whose cells these are; they may come from a transplant donor.

CDR3 protein: CASSQDLSDNSPLHF. The CDR3 DNA reads as TGCGCCAGCAGCCAAGATTTGTCAGATAATTCACCCCTCCACTTT. The J gene is TRBJ1-6, the V gene TRBV4-3, with unresolved D. Germline V gene sequence: CDR1 LGHNA, CDR2 YSLEER. This CDR3 has 15 residues. V lost 0 bases and J 5 bases, leaving 8 bases between the germline ends.